This paragraph reports one TCR beta chain. Using the 5' RACE reads, TCRdb records one entry per CDR3 protein without DNA. Seen in this sample are a few hundred thousand distinct CDR3 sequences; the ten most common clones hold around 5%. This entry belongs to a study of T cells expressing NK-cell markers. CDR1 is MNHNS, CDR2 SASEGT, per germline. This CDR3 has 16 amino acids. The chain has TRBV6-1 and TRBJ2-4; the D call from TCRdb, TRBD1, cannot be confirmed without DNA. Sequenced material: blood T cells: a sorted CD56 or NKG2C T cell subset, CD4+ or CD8+ T cells, or bulk PBMC T cells (not recorded which). The clonotype originates from a man aged 18-69 years in good health. CDR3 in amino acids: CASRGHRSFSKNIQYF.